This passage covers 17 T cell receptor beta chains from one sample sequenced in a study of CD4 T cells in relation to SARS-CoV-2 and coronaviruses. Before the COVID-19 pandemic, during about 2011-2019, CD4+ T cells were taken from unexposed donors. Clones were read by immunoSEQ multiplex PCR, and TCRdb kept only the in-frame ones, dropping some. The sample includes roughly 68,000 clones, approximately 95% seen only once; the top ten take under 0.25%. Material: naive CD4+ T cells from PBMCs. The subset: naive CD4+ T cells isolated by negative enrichment. These receptors were collected from a human donor in good health.

This chain connects TRBV6-6 to TRBJ2-7; 7 bases align to TRBD2. CDR1 and CDR2 (germline): MNHNY, SVGAGI (reference sequence). This CDR3 comprises 12 residues. Trimming at V came to 4 bases and at J to 6 bases, leaving 3 bases not matched to a gene. The CDR3: CASSSREIEQYF. The CDR3 DNA is TGTGCCAGCAGTTCGCGGGAGATCGAGCAGTACTTC.

This clone was observed a single time. This chain joins TRBV4-2 and TRBJ2-7; weak D call: TRBD1 (6 bases). Trimming stripped 1 base from V and 7 bases from J, with 17 bases between. Germline lookup yields CDR1 LGHNA and CDR2 YNFKEQ. CDR3 size: 15 residues. This CDR3 reads CASSQAGTQGREQYF. CDR3 nucleotide sequence: TGTGCCAGCAGCCAAGCCGGGACACAGGGAAGGGAGCAGTACTTC.

The rearrangement joins TRBV5-6 to TRBJ2-2, with D possibly being TRBD2 (6 bases). Germline CDR1 reads SGHDT; CDR2 reads YYEEEE. The CDR3 covers 16 residues. Trimming left V 0 bases short and J 6 bases short, with 15 bases between. CDR3 residues: CASSLVAGRLAGELFF. CDR3 in DNA: TGTGCCAGCAGCTTGGTGGCAGGGAGGTTGGCCGGGGAGCTGTTTTTT.

V gene TRBV2 combines with J gene TRBJ2-5; possible D gene TRBD2, 5 bases. The ends were cut back, 6 bases at V and 5 bases at J, with 16 bases in the middle. CDR1 and CDR2 (germline): SNHLY, FYNNEI. This CDR3 has 14 residues. The CDR3 here is CASSSGLGWETQYF. CDR3 coding DNA: TGTGCCAGCAGCTCGGGGTTGGGGTGGGAGACCCAGTACTTC.

V gene TRBV7-9 combines with J gene TRBJ1-1; the D is unclear. V lost 6 bases and J 1 base, leaving 6 bases between the germline ends. Germline CDR1 and CDR2: SEHNR and FQNEAQ (reference sequence). The CDR3 sequence is 12 residues long. The CDR3 nucleotides are TGTGCCAGCAGAGGCACGAACACTGAAGCTTTCTTT. Its translation: CASRGTNTEAFF.

This clone appeared once. V and J are TRBV3-1 (or the pseudogene TRBV3-2) and TRBJ2-4, with D tentatively TRBD1 (5 bases). The CDR3 runs 14 residues. The germline V gene encodes CDR1 LGHDT and CDR2 YNNKEL (reference sequence). Deletions cut 1 base from V and 6 bases from J, with 10 bases between. The CDR3 sequence is CASSQARGGNIQYF. The CDR3 nucleotides read TGTGCCAGCAGCCAAGCAAGGGGCGGAAACATTCAGTACTTC.

The rearrangement joins TRBV1 to TRBJ2-7; TRBD1, the D gene given by the table, was not confirmed from the DNA. TRBV1 is a pseudogene segment. This CDR3 is 16 amino acids long. The CDR3 nucleotides are TGCACCAGCAGCCAAGATAGGACAGGGGTCTCCTACGAGCAGTACTTC. Encoded protein: CTSSQDRTGVSYEQYF.

This chain connects TRBV6-6 to TRBJ1-6; D is unclear. Germline CDR1 is MNHNY and CDR2 is SVGAGI (reference sequence). V was shortened by 2 bases and J by 7 bases, with 12 bases between the two germline ends. This CDR3 comprises 15 residues. Written as DNA, the CDR3 is TGTGCCAGCAGTTACGAAGCTGAGAGGAATTCACCCCTCCACTTT. This sequence encodes CASSYEAERNSPLHF.

The rearrangement uses TRBV5-1 and TRBJ1-4; D is unresolved. CDR1 SGHRS and CDR2 YFSETQ come from the germline V gene. V lost 0 bases and J lost 8, with 11 bases in between. This CDR3 has 14 amino acids. The CDR3 region is CASSLDGSPEKLFF. The CDR3 nucleotides read TGCGCCAGCAGCTTGGACGGGTCGCCGGAAAAACTGTTTTTT.

The rearrangement joins TRBV21-1 to TRBJ1-2; the D call TRBD1 from the table was never checked on the DNA. TRBV21-1 is a recognized pseudogene. The CDR3 is 17 residues long. CDR3 protein: CASSTTRRRAHNYGYTF. CDR3 in DNA: TGTGCCAGCAGCACAACAAGGCGCAGGGCCCACAACTATGGCTACACCTTC.

The V call is TRBV30, the J call TRBJ2-7; TRBD2 matches at 11 bases. This CDR3 contains 15 residues. With 2 bases clipped from V and 6 bases from J, the junction kept 9 bases outside the gene matches. The germline V gene encodes CDR1 GTSNPN and CDR2 SVGIG (reference sequence). As DNA, the CDR3 is TGTGCCTGGAGTACTTCTAGCGGGAGGCCATCCGAGCAGTACTTC. Translating gives CAWSTSSGRPSEQYF.

The chain employs TRBV19 and TRBJ2-7; 8 nucleotides agree with TRBD1. The CDR3 has 13 residues. V was pared by 8 bases and J by 6 bases, with 9 bases of the junction left unmatched. CDR1 and CDR2 from the germline V gene are LNHDA and SQIVND (reference sequence). The CDR3 loop reads CASSTGASIEQYF. DNA of the CDR3: TGTGCCAGTTCGACAGGGGCCAGTATCGAGCAGTACTTC. Drawing the rest from reference TRBV19 and TRBJ2-7, the complete variable domain is DGGITQSPKYLFRKEGQNVTLSCEQNLNHDAMYWYRQDPGQGLRLIYYSQIVNDFQKGDIAEGYSVSREKKESFPLTVTSAQKNPTAFYLCASSTGASIEQYFGPGTRLTVT.

The chain has TRBV2 and TRBJ1-5; a weak D match, TRBD1 (5 bases). The V gene lost 3 bases and the J gene lost 5 bases, with 11 bases spanning the gap. The germline CDR1 and CDR2 sequences are SNHLY and FYNNEI. The CDR3 totals 14 residues. CDR3 sequence reads: CASSEGPGYQPQHF. Written as DNA, the CDR3 is TGTGCCAGCAGTGAGGGGCCTGGGTATCAGCCCCAGCATTTT. The full variable domain, rest sourced from reference TRBV2 and TRBJ1-5, is EPEVTQTPSHQVTQMGQEVILRCVPISNHLYFYWYRQILGQKVEFLVSFYNNEISEKSEIFDDQFSVERPDGSNFTLKIRSTKLEDSAMYFCASSEGPGYQPQHFGDGTRLSIL.

The sample holds one count of this clone. The chain has TRBV27 and TRBJ2-7; 8 bases agree with TRBD1. V was clipped by 5 bases and J by 7 bases; unmatched bases: 13. This CDR3 comprises 15 residues. The germline V gene has CDR1 MNHEY and CDR2 SMNVEV (reference sequence). The CDR3 nucleotides read TGTGCCAGCAGTGCCCTGGGACAGGAAATGGGTGAGCAGTACTTC. Its translation is CASSALGQEMGEQYF.

This rearrangement joins TRBV10-1 to TRBJ2-6; D may match TRBD1 or TRBD2 (6 bases each). The V gene lost 3 bases and the J gene lost 2 bases, with 8 bases spanning the gap. The CDR3 consists of 15 residues. CDR1 and CDR2 (germline): WNHNN, SYGVQD (reference sequence). The CDR3 DNA follows: TGCGCCAGCAGTGATGGGGGGCCTGGGGCCAACGTCCTGACTTTC. It codes for CASSDGGPGANVLTF.

The CDR3 DNA sequence: TGTGCCAGTAGTACAGCCGGGACAGGGACCCTCTATGGCTACACCTTC. It specifies CASSTAGTGTLYGYTF. The chain is built from TRBV19 and TRBJ1-2, with TRBD1 identical over 9 bases. The CDR3 runs 16 residues. Germline V gene lookup returns CDR1 LNHDA and CDR2 SQIVND (reference sequence). Trimming at V came to 4 bases and at J to 4 bases, leaving 10 bases not matched to a gene.

The chain links TRBV30 to TRBJ2-5; D possibly corresponds to TRBD2 (5 bases). CDR1 GTSNPN and CDR2 SVGIG come from the germline V gene (reference sequence). V was clipped by 1 base and J by 5 bases, with 17 bases between them. The CDR3 spans 15 residues. The DNA of the CDR3 is TGTGCCTGGAGTGACCCATCACCCGGGATGGAGACCCAGTACTTC. Translating gives CAWSDPSPGMETQYF.